Following are 26 T cell receptor beta chains from one sample sequenced in a study of blood T cell repertoires in COVID-19. Measured with immunoSEQ multiplex PCR; TCRdb has only the in-frame clones, and not every one. The table includes about 30,000 clones, more than 75% detected once. Sequencing was carried out using peripheral blood. Receptors originate from a human donor in a cohort sampled during active COVID-19. The donor label of this sample is uncertain.

V gene TRBV6-6 combines with J gene TRBJ1-3; D ambiguous. This CDR3 is 14 amino acids long. CDR1 MNHNY and CDR2 SVGAGI come from the germline V gene (reference sequence). Trimming pared 3 bases from V and 4 bases from J, leaving 10 bases between. The CDR3 is CASSYGEAGNTIYF. CDR3 in DNA: TGTGCCAGCAGTTATGGAGAAGCCGGAAACACCATATATTTT.

The chain has TRBV6-2 or TRBV6-3 and TRBJ2-3, with TRBD2 matching over 11 bases. The germline gives CDR1 MNHEY, CDR2 SVGEGT. CDR3 size: 17 residues. V lost 5 bases to trimming and J lost 4 bases; unmatched junction nucleotides: 11. CDR3 coding DNA: TGTGCCAGCAGTCCCCGGCCTAGCGGGAGGCGGGCAGATACGCAGTATTTT. It encodes CASSPRPSGRRADTQYF.

The chain carries TRBV6-5 and TRBJ2-7; the match to TRBD2 covers 7 bases. Trimming cost V 2 bases and J 2 bases; bases outside gene matches: 6. This CDR3 region has 15 residues. In germline, CDR1 is MNHEY, CDR2 SVGAGI. The CDR3 region has the DNA TGTGCCAGCAGTTACGGGGGGGGACGGGCCTACGAGCAGTACTTC. It translates to CASSYGGGRAYEQYF.

The chain joins TRBV7-2 to TRBJ1-6; 8 nucleotides align to TRBD1. CDR3 length equals 16 residues. Germline-derived CDR1 and CDR2 are SGHTA and FQGNSA. V trimming: 5 bases; J trimming: 7 bases; junction bases outside the gene matches: 10. As DNA, the CDR3 is TGTGCCAGCAGCCCTAAGGACAGGGTGGGGAATTCACCCCTCCACTTT. The encoded protein is CASSPKDRVGNSPLHF.

This clone occurred once. The chain has TRBV5-1 and TRBJ1-1; no reliable D call. There are 13 residues in the CDR3. Germline V gene data show CDR1 as SGHRS and CDR2 as YFSETQ. V was trimmed by 5 bases and J by 0 bases, leaving 8 bases between them. As DNA, the CDR3 is TGCGCCAGCAGGCAGGTGCTGAACACTGAAGCTTTCTTT. Protein sequence: CASRQVLNTEAFF. Using reference TRBV5-1 and TRBJ1-1 for the parts outside the CDR3, the full variable domain is KAGVTQTPRYLIKTRGQQVTLSCSPISGHRSVSWYQQTPGQGLQFLFEYFSETQRNKGNFPGRFSGRQFSNSRSEMNVSTLELGDSALYLCASRQVLNTEAFFGQGTRLTVV.

The chain has TRBV6-6 and TRBJ1-5; D not certain. The CDR3 runs to 12 residues. Per the germline V gene, CDR1 is MNHNY and CDR2 is SVGAGI (reference sequence). V lost 6 bases and J lost 4, with 7 bases in between. The DNA of the CDR3 is TGTGCCAGCAGGGCACAGAATCAGCCCCAGCATTTT. Translation: CASRAQNQPQHF.

The chain joins TRBV10-3 to TRBJ2-7, with D hard to call. Trimming stripped 0 bases from V and 0 bases from J, with 12 bases between. CDR1 ENHRY and CDR2 SYGVKD come from the germline V gene. This CDR3 is 16 amino acids long. The CDR3: CAISESLPHSSYEQYF. The CDR3 DNA sequence: TGTGCCATCAGTGAGTCTTTGCCCCACAGCTCCTACGAGCAGTACTTC.

V is TRBV5-1 and J is TRBJ2-2, with D tentatively TRBD2 (6 bases). The germline gives CDR1 SGHRS, CDR2 YFSETQ. V was shortened by 3 bases and J by 1 base, with 10 bases between the two germline ends. CDR3 length: 15 amino acids. The CDR3 region is CASSSGGENTGELFF. CDR3 DNA: TGCGCCAGCAGCTCTGGCGGGGAGAACACCGGGGAGCTGTTTTTT.

The V call is TRBV18, the J call TRBJ1-3; 10 bases are a match to TRBD1. CDR3 size: 16 residues. Unmatched junction bases numbered 3, after V lost 4 bases and J lost 0 bases. Germline V gene sequence: CDR1 KGHSH, CDR2 LQKENI. This chain's CDR3 is CASSLGQGGSGNTIYF. DNA for the CDR3: TGTGCCAGCTCACTCGGACAGGGGGGCTCTGGAAACACCATATATTTT.

The chain uses TRBV18 and TRBJ1-1; no definite D call. Trimming pared 4 bases from V and 1 base from J, leaving 7 bases between. CDR3 length: 13 residues. Germline-derived CDR1 and CDR2 are KGHSH and LQKENI. CDR3 bases: TGTGCCAGCTCACTCCAGGAGAACACTGAAGCTTTCTTT. Protein: CASSLQENTEAFF.

This chain connects TRBV7-9 to TRBJ2-3; TRBD2 aligns across 9 bases. V gave up 5 bases and J gave up 2 bases; unmatched junction bases: 5. The CDR3 is made up of 15 amino acids. The germline V gene encodes CDR1 SEHNR and CDR2 FQNEAQ (reference sequence). The CDR3 loop reads CASSLGTSTTDTQYF. The CDR3 coding sequence is TGTGCCAGCAGCCTCGGGACTAGCACCACAGATACGCAGTATTTT. The complete variable domain, with remaining parts taken from reference TRBV7-9 and TRBJ2-3, reads DTGVSQNPRHKITKRGQNVTFRCDPISEHNRLYWYRQTLGQGPEFLTYFQNEAQLEKSRLLSDRFSAERPKGSFSTLEIQRTEQGDSAMYLCASSLGTSTTDTQYFGPGTRLTVL.

The genes are TRBV7-2 and TRBJ1-4; weak D call: TRBD1 (6 bases). The CDR3 contains 14 residues. Germline V lookup: CDR1 SGHTA, CDR2 FQGNSA. V lost 5 bases and J lost 7, with 14 bases in between. CDR3 sequence (DNA): TGTGCCAGCAGCCCGACTCTACAGGGTGAAAAACTGTTTTTT. It codes for CASSPTLQGEKLFF.

The chain joins TRBV28 to TRBJ1-4, with D unclear. Trimming pared 3 bases from V and 3 bases from J, leaving 11 bases between. Germline CDR1 and CDR2: MDHEN and SYDVKM. CDR3 length equals 15 residues. The CDR3 region is CASSFEERANEKLFF. The CDR3 DNA reads as TGTGCCAGCAGTTTCGAGGAGAGAGCTAATGAAAAACTGTTTTTT.

The chain uses TRBV27 and TRBJ1-1; D not certain. The CDR3 runs 13 residues. Germline V gives CDR1 MNHEY, CDR2 SMNVEV (reference sequence). Trimming took off 0 bases at V and 1 base at J, with 3 bases between the two ends. In DNA form, the CDR3 reads TGTGCCAGCAGTTTATCTAGGAACACTGAAGCTTTCTTT. Its translation: CASSLSRNTEAFF.

The rearrangement links TRBV5-4 to TRBJ1-6; TRBD1 aligns across 7 bases. The CDR3 contains 15 residues. Germline V gene lookup returns CDR1 SGHNT and CDR2 YYREEE (reference sequence). V was pared by 1 base and J by 7 bases, with 5 bases of the junction left unmatched. In DNA form, the CDR3 reads TGTGCCAGCAGCTTGACAGGGGCTGAGAATTCACCCCTCCACTTT. This translates into CASSLTGAENSPLHF. The whole variable domain, remainder taken from reference TRBV5-4 and TRBJ1-6, is ETGVTQSPTHLIKTRGQQVTLRCSSQSGHNTVSWYQQALGQGPQFIFQYYREEENGRGNFPPRFSGLQFPNYSSELNVNALELDDSALYLCASSLTGAENSPLHFGNGTRLTVT.

The rearrangement uses TRBV28 and TRBJ2-5; 7 bases are a match to TRBD1. This CDR3 spans 16 amino acids. Germline CDR1 MDHEN, CDR2 SYDVKM. The J segment lost 4 bases and the V segment lost 5 bases, leaving 13 bases of the junction unmatched. The CDR3 region is CASSPRQGAILETQYF. CDR3 bases: TGTGCCAGCAGTCCCCGACAGGGCGCCATTTTAGAGACCCAGTACTTC.

The rearrangement joins TRBV18 to TRBJ1-1; D gene unclear. CDR3 length equals 13 residues. The germline V and J ends were trimmed by 5 bases and 0 bases, with 7 bases remaining between them. In germline, CDR1 is KGHSH, CDR2 LQKENI. CDR3 in DNA: TGTGCCAGCTCATCTAGGTTGAACACTGAAGCTTTCTTT. This encodes CASSSRLNTEAFF.

J is TRBJ2-3 and V is TRBV29-1, with TRBD2 as a possible D gene (7 bases). Germline V lookup: CDR1 SQVTM, CDR2 ANQGSEA. V gave up 7 bases and J gave up 6 bases, with 14 bases separating them. The length of the CDR3 is 12 residues. DNA for the CDR3: TGCAGCGGGGGGCAGGGAGGGGATACGCAGTATTTT. Its translation is CSGGQGGDTQYF.

J is TRBJ1-3 and V is TRBV7-3, with 7 nucleotides matching TRBD1. The V segment lost 0 bases and the J segment 3 bases; nucleotides outside the gene matches: 2. CDR1 SGHTA and CDR2 FQGTGA come from the germline V gene. The CDR3 runs to 15 residues. CDR3 in amino acids: CASSLTAGGGNTIYF. The CDR3 nucleotides are TGTGCCAGCAGCTTAACTGCAGGGGGTGGAAACACCATATATTTT.

In DNA form, the CDR3 reads TGTGCCAGCAGTGACAGGACTAGGAAGGGTGAGCAGTTCTTC. Protein product: CASSDRTRKGEQFF. The V gene is TRBV2, the J gene TRBJ2-1; 7 bases match TRBD2. With 3 bases clipped from V and 9 bases from J, the junction kept 8 bases outside the gene matches. The germline CDR1 and CDR2 sequences are SNHLY and FYNNEI. The CDR3 has 14 residues.

This clone was observed once. This chain connects TRBV10-1 to TRBJ2-5, with 9 bases fitting TRBD2. The length of the CDR3 is 15 residues. CDR1 and CDR2 from the germline V gene are WNHNN and SYGVQD (reference sequence). Unmatched junction bases numbered 4, after V lost 0 bases and J lost 5 bases. The CDR3 coding sequence is TGCGCCAGCAGTGAGTCTAGCGGGAGAGTGGAGACCCAGTACTTC. This codes for CASSESSGRVETQYF.

This clone was found once. The chain recombines TRBV11-3 with TRBJ2-5; 11 bases agree with TRBD2. V was pared by 5 bases and J by 4 bases, with 15 bases of the junction left unmatched. The CDR3 contains 18 residues. CDR1 is SGHNT and CDR2 is YENEEA in the germline V gene. CDR3 sequence reads: CASSPRLAGRRVAETQYF. The CDR3 DNA reads TGTGCCAGCAGCCCGCGACTAGCGGGAAGACGGGTCGCAGAGACCCAGTACTTC.

The chain joins TRBV3-1 (or the pseudogene TRBV3-2) to TRBJ2-1, with 8 nucleotides matching TRBD2. This CDR3 is 16 amino acids long. The V gene end was trimmed by 3 bases and the J gene end by 3 bases; junction bases not matched to a gene: 7. Germline loops: CDR1 LGHDT, CDR2 YNNKEL (reference sequence). In DNA, the CDR3 is TGTGCCAGCAGCCATAAGCCGGGACTAGGCTACAATGAGCAGTTCTTC. It is translated as CASSHKPGLGYNEQFF.

The V gene is TRBV18, the J gene TRBJ2-4, with D perhaps matching TRBD2 (6 bases). The germline CDR1 and CDR2 sequences are KGHSH and LQKENI. Trimming shortened V by 3 bases and J by 8 bases, and 17 bases separated the two germline ends. The CDR3 has 15 amino acids. Here the CDR3 DNA reads TGTGCCAGCTCACCCCGCCAGTCAACGGGGGACATTCAGTACTTC. Translation gives CASSPRQSTGDIQYF.

The chain combines TRBV5-1 with TRBJ2-2; 7 nucleotides line up with TRBD1. The CDR3 contains 15 residues. With 0 bases clipped from V and 4 bases from J, the junction kept 3 bases outside the gene matches. The germline V gene encodes CDR1 SGHRS and CDR2 YFSETQ. CDR3 in amino acids: CASSLARGPTGELFF. The CDR3 bases are TGCGCCAGCAGCTTGGCTAGGGGGCCCACCGGGGAGCTGTTTTTT.

This chain connects TRBV12-1 to TRBJ2-7; the table's D call TRBD1 went unverified against the DNA. TRBV12-1 is listed as a pseudogene. CDR3 length equals 16 residues. The CDR3 loop is CASSFAPPGNTYEQYF. CDR3 DNA sequence: TGTGCCAGCAGCTTTGCGCCTCCAGGGAACACCTACGAGCAGTACTTC.